One sample yielded the 9 T cell receptor beta chains listed below, sequenced in a study of human T cells and chemical hapten exposure. Each CDR3 protein gets one entry after TCRdb re-called the 5' RACE reads with MiXCR. This table holds about 110,000 distinct CDR3 sequences, 15% to 20% found once. Total RNA was isolated from unfractionated whole blood. The receptors originated from a human donor in good health.

The J gene is TRBJ1-1, the V gene TRBV6-1; no firm D call. Trimming removed 0 bases at V and 11 bases at J, with 13 bases between. The CDR3 has 13 residues. Germline assignment: CDR1 MNHNS and CDR2 SASEGT. DNA for the CDR3: TGTGCCAGCAGTGAAGCGCACGAGGGAGGTGCTTTCTTT. Translated: CASSEAHEGGAFF.

This clonotype was counted only a few times. V usage is TRBV19 and J usage is TRBJ2-3; the match to TRBD2 covers 11 bases. The V gene's germline CDR1 is LNHDA and CDR2 SQIVND (reference sequence). The V segment lost 7 bases and the J segment 5 bases; nucleotides outside the gene matches: 11. CDR3 length: 16 amino acids. DNA of the CDR3: TGTGCCAGTACCAATCAAAAAGGACTAGCGGGAGATACGCAGTATTTT. Its protein is CASTNQKGLAGDTQYF.

The CDR3 region has the DNA TGTGCCAGCAGGACCGGGACTAGCGGGACCCAGTACTTC. Protein: CASRTGTSGTQYF. V and J are TRBV28 and TRBJ2-5; 11 nucleotides agree with TRBD2. The germline V gene encodes CDR1 MDHEN and CDR2 SYDVKM. The CDR3 sequence is 13 residues long. The trim removed 6 bases at V and 7 bases at J, leaving 4 bases unmatched. Based on the CDR3 plus reference TRBV28 and TRBJ2-5, the full variable domain is DVKVTQSSRYLVKRTGEKVFLECVQDMDHENMFWYRQDPGLGLRLIYFSYDVKMKEKGDIPEGYSVSREKKERFSLILESASTNQTSMYLCASRTGTSGTQYFGPGTRLLVL.

V gene TRBV28 combines with J gene TRBJ2-1; 7 positions match TRBD2. The CDR3 consists of 17 residues. From germline, CDR1 is MDHEN and CDR2 SYDVKM. Unmatched junction bases numbered 10, after V lost 1 base and J lost 4 bases. The CDR3 DNA follows: TGTGCCAGCAGTTTATCCTTCGGGGGGAGCAGATACAATGAGCAGTTCTTC. Its translation: CASSLSFGGSRYNEQFF.

This clonotype showed up just a few times. V usage is TRBV9 and J usage is TRBJ2-7; TRBD1 might be the D (5 bases). V gave up 6 bases and J gave up 5 bases, with 15 bases separating them. Looked up from germline, CDR1 is SGDLS and CDR2 is YYNGEE. The CDR3 is made up of 13 amino acids. CDR3 protein: CASNVQGYDEQYF. Here the CDR3 DNA reads TGTGCCAGCAACGTCCAGGGCTATGACGAGCAGTACTTC.

This chain joins TRBV28 and TRBJ1-5, with 7 bases lining up with TRBD1. Per the germline V gene, CDR1 is MDHEN and CDR2 is SYDVKM. The CDR3 spans 17 residues. V was pared by 2 bases and J by 5 bases, with 12 bases of the junction left unmatched. For the CDR3, the DNA is TGTGCCAGCAGTTTAGCCCGGTGGGGACAGAAGTATCAGCCCCAGCATTTT. It specifies CASSLARWGQKYQPQHF.

The J gene is TRBJ1-3, the V gene TRBV20-1; perhaps TRBD1 as D (5 bases). CDR3 length equals 15 residues. Trimming took off 5 bases at V and 0 bases at J, with 14 bases between the two ends. Germline lookup yields CDR1 DFQATT and CDR2 SNEGSKA (reference sequence). The DNA for the CDR3 is TGCAGTGCTCGGGGGTCTTGGCTCTCTGGAAACACCATATATTTT. Residues: CSARGSWLSGNTIYF.

The chain uses TRBV27 and TRBJ1-5; D is perhaps TRBD1 (6 bases). Trimming pared 6 bases from V and 2 bases from J, leaving 17 bases between. In germline, CDR1 is MNHEY, CDR2 SMNVEV (reference sequence). The CDR3 runs to 16 residues. The chain's CDR3 is CASRLQGVGCNQPQHF. The CDR3, as DNA: TGTGCCAGCAGATTACAGGGAGTCGGATGCAATCAGCCCCAGCATTTT.

The V and J genes are TRBV4-1 and TRBJ1-3, with 7 bases lining up with TRBD1. Germline CDR1 reads MGHRA; CDR2 reads YSYEKL. With 0 bases clipped from V and 4 bases from J, the junction kept 9 bases outside the gene matches. This CDR3 has 17 residues. This chain's CDR3 is CASSQDVRGQFGNTIYF. In DNA form, the CDR3 reads TGCGCCAGCAGCCAAGATGTGAGGGGGCAGTTCGGAAACACCATATATTTT.